A selection of T cell receptor beta chains follows, all from one sample in a study of graft-versus-host responses after intestinal transplantation. Some clones are missing from TCRdb's copy, which holds only in-frame ones; the method was immunoSEQ multiplex PCR. The profile shows under 90,000 clones, around 87% of them singletons. No cognate antigen is known for these TCRs. Here the sequenced sample was unstimulated CD8+ T cells sorted from spleen or lymph node cells, taken before transplant. The source is a human donor who was the organ donor for an intestinal transplant. Both conserved end residues are part of each CDR3. A D gene is named only where the DNA matches it firmly. The size entry is marked missing in some rows and otherwise reads once, few, many or a size class.

j_call,clone_size,d_call,v_call,cdr3_aa,cdr3_nt
TRBJ2-3,-,TRBD2,TRBV6-4,CASSERGLTDTQYF,TGTGCCAGCAGCGAGCGGGGGTTAACAGATACGCAGTATTTT
TRBJ1-2,-,TRBD1,TRBV28,CASSLRGQVFYGYTF,TGTGCCAGCAGTTTACGGGGACAGGTATTCTATGGCTACACCTTC
TRBJ1-1,-,-,TRBV15,CATSRDDDRIETTEAFF,TGTGCCACCAGCAGAGATGATGACAGGATCGAAACCACTGAAGCTTTCTTT
TRBJ2-4,-,-,TRBV7-8,CASSMVGQELKNIQYF,TGTGCCAGCAGCATGGTTGGGCAGGAACTCAAAAACATTCAGTACTTC
TRBJ1-2,-,TRBD1,TRBV4-1,CASSQVGVRVRGTGGYTF,TGCGCCAGCAGCCAAGTTGGAGTCCGCGTCAGGGGGACAGGCGGCTACACCTTC
TRBJ1-2,-,-,TRBV29-1,CSVEDLDRNLYGYTF,TGCAGCGTTGAAGATCTCGACAGGAACCTCTATGGCTACACCTTC
TRBJ2-3,-,-,TRBV7-8,CASSNFPRGRSSTDTQYF,TGTGCCAGCAGCAATTTTCCAAGAGGGCGGTCCAGCACAGATACGCAGTATTTT
TRBJ1-6,-,-,TRBV7-2,CASSLGRGAAYNSPLHF,TGTGCCAGCAGCTTAGGGCGGGGTGCCGCCTATAATTCACCCCTCCACTTT
TRBJ2-3,-,TRBD2,TRBV15,CATSRNLAGTTDTQYF,TGTGCCACCAGCAGAAACCTAGCGGGGACCACAGATACGCAGTATTTT
TRBJ1-2,-,-,TRBV4-2,CASSLALDYGYTF,TGTGCCAGCAGCCTTGCACTAGACTATGGCTACACCTTC
TRBJ2-1,-,-,TRBV28,CASSLIGYHEQFF,TGTGCCAGCAGTTTAATCGGGTATCATGAGCAGTTCTTC
TRBJ1-1,-,-,TRBV4-3,CASSSGGAPEAFF,TGCGCCAGCAGCTCTGGAGGGGCTCCTGAAGCTTTCTTT
TRBJ1-3,-,-,TRBV4-1,CASSSRGGSGNTIYF,TGCGCCAGCAGCTCAAGAGGGGGCTCTGGAAACACCATATATTTT
TRBJ1-4,-,-,TRBV11-3,CASSLELPAHEKLFF,TGTGCCAGCAGCTTGGAGCTCCCGGCTCATGAAAAACTGTTTTTT
TRBJ2-3,once,-,TRBV28,CASSLSSVFTDTQYF,TGTGCCAGCAGTTTATCGTCGGTGTTCACAGATACGCAGTATTTT
TRBJ1-2,-,TRBD1,TRBV5-5,CASSQGAGYGYTF,TGTGCCAGCAGCCAGGGGGCGGGCTATGGCTACACCTTC
TRBJ2-2,-,TRBD2,TRBV4-1,CASSQWFRGGKTGELFF,TGCGCCAGCAGCCAATGGTTCCGCGGGGGGAAAACCGGGGAGCTGTTTTTT
TRBJ1-2,-,-,TRBV6-5,CASAFDGLRGGYTF,TGTGCCAGCGCCTTCGATGGGCTCCGGGGTGGCTACACCTTC
TRBJ2-5,-,TRBD1,TRBV5-1,CASSLTGETQYF,TGCGCCAGCAGCCTGACAGGGGAGACCCAGTACTTC
TRBJ1-6,-,-,TRBV10-3,CAISGAGPYNSPLHF,TGTGCCATCAGTGGGGCAGGGCCCTATAATTCACCCCTCCACTTT
TRBJ2-1,-,TRBD1,TRBV7-7,CASSPTGTGIDNEQFF,TGTGCTAGCAGCCCTACCGGGACAGGGATAGACAATGAGCAGTTCTTC
TRBJ2-1,-,TRBD1,TRBV30,CAWSNRGPYNEQFF,TGTGCCTGGAGTAACAGGGGTCCCTACAATGAGCAGTTCTTC
TRBJ1-6,once,-,TRBV7-6,CASSSFTAGLNSPLHF,TGTGCCAGCAGCAGTTTTACAGCGGGGCTTAATTCACCCCTCCACTTT
TRBJ2-1,-,-,TRBV19,CASRSPPGSYNEQFF,TGTGCCAGTAGATCCCCGCCCGGGTCCTACAATGAGCAGTTCTTC
TRBJ2-2,-,-,TRBV4-3,CASSPRLETGELFF,TGCGCCAGCAGTCCAAGGTTGGAGACCGGGGAGCTGTTTTTT
TRBJ1-2,-,TRBD1,TRBV5-4,CASSDQGGDSFNYGYTF,TGTGCCAGCAGCGACCAAGGCGGGGACAGCTTTAACTATGGCTACACCTTC
TRBJ2-3,-,TRBD1,TRBV5-6,CASSIRTGLGDTQYF,TGTGCCAGCAGCATCAGGACAGGGCTGGGAGATACGCAGTATTTT
TRBJ1-1,-,TRBD1,TRBV5-1,CASSPTQDRRFAEAFF,TGCGCCAGCAGCCCTACCCAGGACAGGAGGTTCGCTGAAGCTTTCTTT
TRBJ1-4,-,TRBD1,TRBV6-1,CASSEAVDGTGEWNKEKLFF,TGTGCCAGCAGTGAAGCGGTTGACGGGACAGGGGAGTGGAATAAGGAAAAACTGTTTTTT
TRBJ2-5,-,TRBD1,TRBV28,CASTLETGGLQETQYF,TGTGCCAGCACACTCGAGACAGGGGGCCTCCAAGAGACCCAGTACTTC
TRBJ1-1,medium-sized,-,TRBV10-3,CAIRTGMNTEAFF,TGTGCCATCAGAACAGGGATGAACACTGAAGCTTTCTTT
TRBJ2-1,-,TRBD2,TRBV7-3,CASSRSGGAYNEQFF,TGTGCCAGCAGCCGTAGCGGGGGGGCTTACAATGAGCAGTTCTTC
TRBJ1-4,-,TRBD1,TRBV25-1,CASSGGQSRDEKLFF,TGTGCCAGCAGTGGGGGACAGTCGAGAGATGAAAAACTGTTTTTT
TRBJ1-2,-,-,TRBV13,CASSHESTGYSGYTF,TGTGCCAGCAGCCACGAGTCCACAGGGTATAGTGGCTACACCTTC
TRBJ2-2,-,TRBD2,TRBV27,CASSPRTRTGELFF,TGTGCCAGCAGCCCCCGGACTAGAACCGGGGAGCTGTTTTTT
TRBJ2-1,-,-,TRBV10-1,CASPSYNEQFF,TGCGCCAGCCCCAGTTACAATGAGCAGTTCTTC
TRBJ1-4,-,-,TRBV7-5,CARSQVRRGSDEKLFF,TGTGCCAGAAGCCAAGTCCGCAGGGGGAGTGATGAAAAACTGTTTTTT
TRBJ1-2,-,-,TRBV11-2,CASSLGTFYGYTF,TGTGCCAGCAGCTTAGGGACTTTCTATGGCTACACCTTC
TRBJ2-5,-,TRBD2,TRBV7-2,CASSLARFSGLQETQYF,TGTGCCAGCAGCTTAGCGAGGTTTAGCGGGCTCCAAGAGACCCAGTACTTC
TRBJ2-3,-,-,TRBV2,CASSDLGGGAILTDTQYF,TGTGCCAGCAGTGACTTAGGGGGCGGGGCGATCCTCACAGATACGCAGTATTTT
TRBJ1-1,-,-,TRBV7-8,CASSFRGNTEAFF,TGTGCCAGCAGCTTCCGGGGGAACACTGAAGCTTTCTTT
TRBJ1-2,few,-,TRBV6-1,CASKRGNYGYTF,TGTGCCAGCAAAAGGGGAAACTATGGCTACACCTTC
TRBJ2-1,-,TRBD2,TRBV19,CASSLKGLAGGPSYNEQFF,TGTGCCAGTAGTCTCAAGGGACTAGCGGGGGGGCCGTCCTACAATGAGCAGTTCTTC
TRBJ1-6,-,-,TRBV28,CASSPYGDSPLHF,TGTGCCAGCAGTCCCTACGGGGATTCACCCCTCCACTTT
TRBJ1-3,-,-,TRBV6-6,CASSYFLKTLGNTIYF,TGTGCCAGCAGTTACTTCCTGAAAACTCTTGGAAACACCATATATTTT
TRBJ2-5,-,TRBD2,TRBV13,CASSGARGGRETQYF,TGTGCCAGCAGCGGGGCACGGGGGGGCCGGGAGACCCAGTACTTC
TRBJ2-6,-,TRBD1,TRBV27,CASSLYPGQVSGANVLTF,TGTGCCAGCAGTTTATATCCCGGACAGGTCTCTGGGGCCAACGTCCTGACTTTC
TRBJ1-2,-,-,TRBV5-4,CASSFREGRYGYTF,TGTGCCAGCAGCTTCAGGGAGGGAAGGTATGGCTACACCTTC